This T cell receptor (beta chain) was recovered during a study of blood T cell repertoires in COVID-19. As for the study in general: Samples representing acute and convalescent COVID-19 were sourced from the United States, Italy and Spain. PBMCs, B-cell-depleted T cells, or T cells provided the cDNA or gDNA that made up the material.

This CDR3 has 16 residues. After removal of 6 bases from V and 5 bases from J, the junction contained 14 bases not matched to a gene. Germline V lookup: CDR1 SGHTA, CDR2 FQGNSA. Source study methods: Amplification with reference gene primers provided the estimates of nucleated cell counts. The data were produced by immunoSEQ multiplex PCR, yet TCRdb's version contains in-frame clones alone and is incomplete. From that table come the V and J calls and clone size; the DNA was used to work out D and trimming. The repertoire holds about 200,000 clones, approximately 90% seen once, with around 17% in the top ten. Followed longitudinally, the Seattle patients had been enrolled during active infection.

The material sequenced was peripheral blood. This sequence originates from a man over 45 with COVID-19, enrolled during active disease. This sequence joins TRBV7-2 and TRBJ2-5; 8 bases map to TRBD2. The CDR3: CASSWLTAGGIETQYF. The CDR3 DNA reads TGTGCCAGCAGTTGGTTAACGGCGGGGGGAATCGAGACCCAGTACTTC.